Listed below are T cell receptor beta chains from one sample, sequenced in a study of blood T cells in healthy people across ages. Each CDR3 protein is one row after TCRdb ran MiXCR on the 5' RACE reads. The sample records around 800,000 distinct CDR3 sequences, about 26% being singletons. These data were likewise used in another study, on T cells of mothers and their children.

Sequencing was done on a sample of blood. These receptors were obtained from a boy between 5 and 17 years old in good health. Each CDR3 is given with its conserved first and last residue. Fields, in order: J gene, D gene, clone size, V gene, CDR3 protein, CDR3 DNA. A D gene is named only where the DNA matches it firmly. Some rows mark clone size as missing; the rest say once, few, many or name a class of expanded clone.

TRBJ2-7 | NA | NA | TRBV9 | CASSVTRAGGEQYF | TGTGCCAGCAGCGTAACTAGGGCAGGCGGCGAGCAGTACTTC
TRBJ2-4 | NA | NA | TRBV20-1 | CSAHRDLAKNIQYF | TGCAGTGCTCACAGGGATCTAGCCAAAAACATTCAGTACTTC
TRBJ2-1 | NA | NA | TRBV7-9 | CASTKSASYNEQFF | TGTGCCAGCACCAAATCCGCCTCCTACAATGAGCAGTTCTTC
TRBJ2-5 | NA | few | TRBV20-1 | CSARGPGNQETQYF | TGCAGTGCTAGAGGGCCGGGGAATCAAGAGACCCAGTACTTC
TRBJ2-7 | NA | NA | TRBV3-1 | CASSVGRRSSYEQYF | TGTGCCAGCAGCGTCGGTCGCAGGAGCTCCTACGAGCAGTACTTC
TRBJ2-5 | NA | many | TRBV29-1 | CSVEIETQYF | TGCAGCGTTGAAATCGAGACCCAGTACTTC
TRBJ2-7 | NA | few | TRBV7-3 | CASSLAGGPVREQYF | TGTGCCAGCAGCTTGGCAGGGGGGCCTGTGCGCGAGCAGTACTTC
TRBJ1-4 | NA | few | TRBV28 | CASRRGVEKLFF | TGTGCCAGCCGGCGGGGCGTTGAAAAACTGTTTTTT
TRBJ2-4 | NA | few | TRBV5-1 | CASSLTPDSFKNIQYF | TGCGCCAGCAGCTTGACCCCGGACAGTTTCAAAAACATTCAGTACTTC
TRBJ1-2 | NA | few | TRBV7-6 | CASSLDPRSYGYTF | TGTGCCAGCAGCTTAGATCCCAGGAGCTATGGCTACACCTTC
TRBJ2-1 | NA | few | TRBV6-1 | CASPRQAYNEQFF | TGTGCCAGCCCCCGTCAAGCCTACAATGAGCAGTTCTTC
TRBJ2-1 | NA | many | TRBV6-4 | CASSDSEGEGNEQFF | TGTGCCAGCAGTGACTCGGAAGGGGAAGGGAATGAGCAGTTCTTC
TRBJ2-5 | TRBD1 | few | TRBV20-1 | CSAHGQGGSGETQYF | TGCAGTGCCCACGGACAGGGGGGAAGTGGAGAGACCCAGTACTTC